The rows below give T cell receptor beta chains drawn from one sample of a study of beta chain features in type 1 diabetes. TCRdb's table, derived via immunoSEQ multiplex PCR, lists solely in-frame clones and lacks some. The sample holds 160,000 or so clones, approximately 9% seen once. The specimen sequenced was central memory CD4+ T cells from blood. The source of these receptors is a woman between 18 and 29 years old in good health. The CDR3 runs from the conserved cysteine through the conserved F or W. A D gene is named only where the DNA matches it firmly. Some rows mark clone size as missing; the rest say once, few, many or name a class of expanded clone.

TRBD1 | TRBJ1-2 | TRBV6-5 | few | CASSYSQTGISYGYTF | TGTGCCAGCAGTTACTCACAGACAGGGATTAGCTATGGCTACACCTTC
TRBD2 | TRBJ2-1 | TRBV5-1 | few | CASSLGLPGTRTNEQFF | TGCGCCAGCAGCTTGGGGCTCCCCGGGACTAGAACCAATGAGCAGTTCTTC
- | TRBJ1-1 | TRBV5-1 | few | CASSSYRTDTEAFF | TGCGCCAGCAGCTCCTACAGAACCGACACTGAAGCTTTCTTT
- | TRBJ2-7 | TRBV5-4 | - | CASSLDRDASYEQYF | TGTGCCAGCAGCTTGGACAGGGACGCCTCCTACGAGCAGTACTTC
TRBD1 | TRBJ2-1 | TRBV7-9 | few | CASSLGLGQGSYNEQFF | TGTGCCAGCAGCTTAGGGTTGGGACAGGGCTCCTACAATGAGCAGTTCTTC
- | TRBJ2-5 | TRBV7-2 | - | CASSLMAGRETQYF | TGTGCCAGCAGCTTAATGGCAGGTCGGGAGACCCAGTACTTC
TRBD2 | TRBJ2-3 | TRBV5-1 | - | CASSSGAGGRPDTQYF | TGCGCCAGCAGCTCCGGAGCGGGGGGGCGGCCAGATACGCAGTATTTT
- | TRBJ2-1 | TRBV29-1 | - | CSADTGWNEQFF | TGCAGCGCCGACACAGGGTGGAATGAGCAGTTCTTC
TRBD2 | TRBJ2-1 | TRBV5-4 | - | CASSLDQRGNNEQFF | TGTGCCAGCAGCTTGGATCAGCGGGGTAACAATGAGCAGTTCTTC
- | TRBJ2-1 | TRBV7-9 | - | CASSLGRPPSYNEQFF | TGTGCCAGCAGCTTAGGGCGGCCACCATCCTACAATGAGCAGTTCTTC
- | TRBJ2-1 | TRBV7-2 | few | CASSLVRGAWIVDNEQFF | TGTGCCAGCAGCTTAGTTCGGGGGGCCTGGATCGTAGACAATGAGCAGTTCTTC
- | TRBJ2-5 | TRBV15 | few | CATSRALVGETQYF | TGTGCCACCAGCAGGGCCCTAGTCGGGGAGACCCAGTACTTC
TRBD2 | TRBJ2-1 | TRBV10-3 | few | CASSGTSGSGPRVF | TGTGCCAGCTCCGGGACTAGCGGGAGTGGCCCCCGGGTCTTC
- | TRBJ2-7 | TRBV2 | - | CASKFVDSTYEQYF | TGTGCCAGCAAGTTTGTGGACAGTACCTACGAGCAGTACTTC
- | TRBJ2-3 | TRBV5-1 | - | CASSALATTDTQYF | TGCGCCAGCAGCGCGCTAGCAACTACAGATACGCAGTATTTT
- | TRBJ1-4 | TRBV18 | - | CASSPPSTVNEKLFF | TGTGCCAGCTCACCACCGAGCACAGTTAATGAAAAACTGTTTTTT
- | TRBJ2-7 | TRBV2 | few | CASTPDARGYEQYF | TGTGCCAGCACCCCGGATGCTCGGGGGTACGAGCAGTACTTC
TRBD2 | TRBJ2-1 | TRBV6-6 | - | CASSRGSSYNEQFF | TGTGCCAGCAGCCGCGGGAGCTCCTACAATGAGCAGTTCTTC
- | TRBJ1-5 | TRBV2 | few | CASRFNLNQPQHF | TGTGCCAGCAGGTTTAATTTGAATCAGCCCCAGCATTTT
TRBD2 | TRBJ2-7 | TRBV7-9 | - | CASSKTSGITSSSYEQYF | TGTGCCAGCAGCAAGACTAGCGGCATCACTTCCAGCTCCTACGAGCAGTACTTC
TRBD2 | TRBJ2-5 | TRBV5-1 | - | CASSGGLAQETQYF | TGCGCCAGCAGCGGAGGACTAGCCCAAGAGACCCAGTACTTC
TRBD2 | TRBJ2-2 | TRBV7-2 | few | CASSYSGQRTGELFF | TGTGCCAGCAGCTATAGCGGGCAAAGAACCGGGGAGCTGTTTTTT
TRBD2 | TRBJ2-1 | TRBV5-6 | few | CASSLAGGSLNEQFF | TGTGCCAGCAGCTTGGCGGGAGGCTCCCTTAATGAGCAGTTCTTC
TRBD1 | TRBJ1-6 | TRBV30 | few | CAWSQPGQNSPLHF | TGTGCCTGGAGCCAACCGGGACAGAATTCACCCCTCCACTTT
TRBD2 | TRBJ2-1 | TRBV29-1 | - | CSHLGLAGGEQFF | TGCAGCCACCTGGGACTAGCGGGCGGTGAGCAGTTCTTC
TRBD1 | TRBJ1-5 | TRBV4-2 | - | CASSQESAGGGQPQHF | TGTGCCAGCAGCCAAGAGAGTGCAGGGGGAGGTCAGCCCCAGCATTTT
TRBD1 | TRBJ1-1 | TRBV6-1 | few | CASSAMQGARNTEAFF | TGTGCCAGCAGTGCAATGCAGGGGGCCAGAAACACTGAAGCTTTCTTT
- | TRBJ2-7 | TRBV10-3 | few | CATGTLSSYEQYF | TGTGCCACCGGGACTCTGAGCTCCTACGAGCAGTACTTC
TRBD1 | TRBJ2-3 | TRBV30 | few | CAWKPGQSTDTQYF | TGTGCCTGGAAACCGGGACAGAGCACAGATACGCAGTATTTT
TRBD2 | TRBJ2-3 | TRBV7-9 | few | CASSPARTSGGADTQYF | TGTGCCAGCAGCCCAGCACGGACTAGCGGGGGGGCAGATACGCAGTATTTT
- | TRBJ2-2 | TRBV5-6 | few | CASSSYKRAANTGELFF | TGTGCCAGCAGCTCATATAAGCGGGCTGCGAACACCGGGGAGCTGTTTTTT
- | TRBJ1-5 | TRBV11-2 | - | CASSPLDGLNQPQHF | TGTGCCAGCAGCCCCCTAGACGGACTCAATCAGCCCCAGCATTTT
- | TRBJ1-6 | TRBV4-3 | few | CASSQGASGSPLHF | TGCGCCAGCAGCCAAGGTGCCTCAGGGTCACCCCTCCACTTT
- | TRBJ2-1 | TRBV2 | few | CASATLGPYNEQFF | TGTGCCAGCGCTACCTTGGGGCCGTACAATGAGCAGTTCTTC
TRBD2 | TRBJ2-5 | TRBV5-1 | - | CASSPSGGPQETQYF | TGCGCCAGCTCTCCTAGCGGGGGCCCACAAGAGACCCAGTACTTC
TRBD1 | TRBJ1-1 | TRBV2 | - | CASAGTGATEAFF | TGTGCCAGTGCCGGGACAGGGGCCACTGAAGCTTTCTTT